This T cell receptor (beta chain) was recovered during a study of STAT5B mutations in CD4+ large granular lymphocyte leukemia. In the study overall: Healthy donors showed HLA-associated enrichment of the CDR3 'QG' motif.

The protocol was immunoSEQ multiplex PCR, while the TCRdb copy is restricted to in-frame clones and leaves out a portion. Of some 45,000 clones listed, about 86% are singletons. J was trimmed by 6 bases and V by 2 bases; bases with no gene match: 7. The CDR3 contains 15 residues. Germline-derived CDR1 and CDR2 are ENHRY and SYGVKD. The TCR was taken from a human donor in good health. This chain joins TRBV10-3 and TRBJ2-5, with 9 bases aligning to TRBD2. Sequences were obtained from CD4+ T cells from blood buffy coats. As DNA, the CDR3 is TGTGCCATCAGTGAGAATGCGGGAGGGGGTAAGACCCAGTACTTC. It yields the protein CAISENAGGGKTQYF.